The present entry profiles one T cell receptor beta chain with its context. Its specificity is unknown. The source of the sample is a study of STAT5B mutations in CD4+ large granular lymphocyte leukemia. General observations from the study: Without putative leukemic clones, patient CD4-sorted repertoires remained more clonal than healthy CD4+ repertoires. Main leukemic clonotypes were patient-specific, but approximately 25% appeared at low frequency elsewhere.

Sequencing was performed with immunoSEQ multiplex PCR; in TCRdb, only in-frame clones are kept and a portion is missing. This sample has 30,000 to 40,000 clones, with over 65% found just once. The sample was CD4+ T cells from blood buffy coats. This clonotype was obtained from a human donor in good health.

CDR3 amino acids: CASTGDRIYTGELFF. CDR3 sequence (DNA): TGTGCCAGCACGGGAGACAGAATTTACACCGGGGAGCTGTTTTTT. J is TRBJ2-2 and V is TRBV6-5; D perhaps matches TRBD2 (6 bases). Trimming removed 7 bases at V and 3 bases at J, with 15 bases between. The CDR3 totals 15 residues. CDR1 is MNHEY and CDR2 is SVGAGI in the germline V gene.